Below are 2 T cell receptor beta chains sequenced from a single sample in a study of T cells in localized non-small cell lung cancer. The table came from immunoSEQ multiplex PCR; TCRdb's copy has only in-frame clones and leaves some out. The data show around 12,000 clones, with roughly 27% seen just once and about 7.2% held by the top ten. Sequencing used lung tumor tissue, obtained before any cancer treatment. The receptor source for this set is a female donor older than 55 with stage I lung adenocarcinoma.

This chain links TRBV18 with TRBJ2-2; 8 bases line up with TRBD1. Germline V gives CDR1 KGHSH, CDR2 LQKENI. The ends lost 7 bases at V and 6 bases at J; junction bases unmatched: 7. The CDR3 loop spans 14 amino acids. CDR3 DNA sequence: TGTGCCAGCTTGAGGGACAGGCAAGCCGGGGAGCTGTTTTTT. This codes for CASLRDRQAGELFF.

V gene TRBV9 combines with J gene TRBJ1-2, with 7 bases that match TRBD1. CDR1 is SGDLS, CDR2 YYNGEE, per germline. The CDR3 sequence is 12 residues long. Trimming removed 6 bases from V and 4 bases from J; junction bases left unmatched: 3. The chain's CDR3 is CASTRDSYGYTF. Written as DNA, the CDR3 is TGTGCCAGCACCCGGGACAGCTATGGCTACACCTTC. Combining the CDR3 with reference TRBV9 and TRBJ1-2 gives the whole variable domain DSGVTQTPKHLITATGQRVTLRCSPRSGDLSVYWYQQSLDQGLQFLIQYYNGEERAKGNILERFSAQQFPDLHSELNLSSLELGDSALYFCASTRDSYGYTFGSGTRLTVV.